This TCR beta chain was sequenced for a study of T cells in Graves' hyperthyroidism and ophthalmopathy (dated by TCRdb to about 2019). About the study as a whole: Peripheral blood samples were taken at the time of initial diagnosis, prior to any treatment. The 100 discovery patients were randomly split 7:3 into training and test sets. Once sampling was done, hyperthyroidism patients were given methimazole at a starting dose of 30 mg daily, whereas ophthalmopathy patients were given high-dose intravenous methylprednisolone. Prospective prediction of ophthalmopathy was tested in an independent validation cohort of under 20 hyperthyroidism patients and roughly 16 patients who later progressed to ophthalmopathy. In addition, the study compared T-cell repertoires in thyroid tissue and in blood from a handful of Graves' hyperthyroidism patients. To identify TCR V-J signatures that set the groups apart, the researchers used a discovery cohort of 90 to 100 patients, made up of 40 to 45 with Graves' ophthalmopathy and 57 with stable Graves' hyperthyroidism. TCR Vbeta CDR3 sequencing of 135 peripheral blood samples (under 45 ophthalmopathy, 75 to 85 hyperthyroidism and some 17 progressor patients) is reported in the paper.

This clonotype showed up many times. Its specific antigen is unknown. Base qualities are not recorded, but no much larger clone differs from it by a single base. Moderately to severely active disease, a Clinical Activity Score of at least 3, a NOSPECS grade of at least 4, and a duration under 3 months were present in ophthalmopathy patients. The study excluded patients with uncontrolled infections, other autoimmune diseases, pregnancy or lactation. Diagnoses were based on clinical symptoms, serum thyroxine and TRAb, thyroid ultrasound and orbital computed tomography. PBMCs were isolated from 10 ml of fresh peripheral blood by Ficoll-Paque density gradient centrifugation. Total RNA was extracted with Trizol reagent, and quality was checked on an Agilent 2100 Bioanalyzer. Summary of the overall study and its limitations: Most expanded thyroid clonotypes (frequency above 0.001) were also found in blood, which suggests that blood repertoires may mirror thyroid immune responses. In validation, the model predicted progression to ophthalmopathy with roughly 66% sensitivity and less than 80% specificity, a median of roughly seven months before onset. Sample size was not statistically predetermined, and investigators were not blinded to group allocation. A 13 V-J signature model separated ophthalmopathy from stable hyperthyroidism, with 87.88% sensitivity and 81.08% specificity in cross-validation and 80%/75% in testing.

The TCR beta CDR3 regions were amplified from the RNA transcripts. The first round of RT-PCR for the TCR CDR3 was performed with the HTBI primer set and the Qiagen OneStep RT-PCR kit. Libraries were constructed in a second round of multiplex PCR, after which size selection and purification were carried out. Paired-end sequencing of the libraries was performed with 100 bp reads on an Illumina HiSeq2000. The study's own analysis went as follows. SOAPnuke was used to process the raw data, removing reads that contained adapters or uncalled bases, had a mean Phred below 15, or lacked an exact match to the constant primer or identifier. COPE v1.2.5 was used to merge the high-quality paired reads, and each unique nucleotide sequence was defined as a clonotype. MiTCR v1.1 was used to align clonotypes to the IMGT TRBV, TRBD and TRBJ reference segments. The analysis included only V-J combinations with a frequency above 0.0001, which together covered 99% to 99.2% of the repertoires. A TCS score was defined as the ratio between F50 (clonal expansion) and ExV (chaos), using BLOSUM62-based TCRdist between CDR3 peptides within each V-J. Welch's t-statistics and random forest reduced 514 V-J features to 13, which were used in a naive Bayes classifier (R e1071). TCRdb itself trimmed the public reads at Q25 with fastp, ran MiXCR and retained productive beta chains. A single entry per CDR3 protein holds the most common genes and DNA from its merged rows. None of the V and J calls come from the authors' own analysis; TCRdb made them. This sample is represented by more than 350,000 distinct CDR3 sequences; around 15% of them were singletons. The leading ten clones occupy roughly 19% of the sample.

The sample comprised blood. This clonotype was obtained from a woman in her fifties or sixties with Graves' ophthalmopathy.

Here is the DNA: TGCAGTGCTTCTCCCCTCGGGACAATCGAAAACATTCAGTACTTC. It translates to CSASPLGTIENIQYF. The chain links TRBV20-1 with TRBJ2-4; TRBD1 is a weak D gene call, 6 bases matching. Its CDR3 holds 15 amino acids, cysteine through phenylalanine. Solely the CDR3 DNA is kept, with 45 bases framed from the first base. Trimming takes 5 bases from V and 5 bases from J, and the germline ends sit 19 bases apart. The germline V gene (reference sequence) gives CDR1 as DFQATT and CDR2 as SNEGSKA.